This T cell receptor beta chain comes out of a study of OX40 agonist ivuxolimab in advanced cancers. Study overall: The patients got ivuxolimab, which is an agonistic anti-OX40 (CD134) antibody. Ivuxolimab doses were 0.01, 0.1, 0.3, 1.5, 3 or 10 mg/kg every 2 weeks. Subjects had a mean age of around 60 years, with a range of roughly 23 to 80; approximately 83% were male. Study results and caveats: Researchers report that CD8+ T cells had, on average, more expanded clones than CD4+.

This clone was counted a single time. The antigen is undetermined. TCRdb keeps only in-frame clones here, not all; method: immunoSEQ multiplex PCR. The sample contains about 98,000 clones, less than 90% of which appear only once. The CDR3 runs 16 residues. The germline V gene has CDR1 SGHDT and CDR2 YYEEEE. V shed 3 bases and J shed 3 bases, with 16 bases lying between them. The chain recombines TRBV5-6 with TRBJ1-5; weak D call: TRBD1 (6 bases). The clonotype was recovered from an adult with an advanced solid tumor such as melanoma, head and neck, liver or kidney cancer. This material consisted of CD4+ or CD8+ T cells sorted from blood, taken in a trial of the OX40 agonist ivuxolimab. The DNA for the CDR3 is TGTGCCAGCAGCTCGCAGCAGGGGTGGAACAATCAGCCCCAGCATTTT. Protein: CASSSQQGWNNQPQHF.